Listed below are T cell receptor beta chains from one sample, sequenced in a study of cytomegalovirus exposure and HLA in healthy donors. TCRdb's copy holds only in-frame clones and misses some; the assay was immunoSEQ multiplex PCR. The sample contains about 64,000 clones, 65% to 90% of which appear only once. The material sequenced was PBMCs. These receptors were taken from a female donor in good health and CMV-seronegative. Both conserved end residues are part of each CDR3. Fields, in order: J gene, V gene, CDR3 length, CDR3 protein.

j_gene: TRBJ2-3
v_gene: TRBV29-1
len: 13
CDR3aa: CSVVGVGADTQYF

j_gene: TRBJ2-4
v_gene: TRBV5-4
len: 16
CDR3aa: CASSRQNSLAKNIQYF

j_gene: TRBJ1-2
v_gene: TRBV6-6
len: 13
CDR3aa: CASSYVQGNGYTF

j_gene: TRBJ1-1
v_gene: TRBV6-5
len: 14
CDR3aa: CASRWDRRNTEAFF

j_gene: TRBJ1-2
v_gene: TRBV28
len: 12
CDR3aa: CASSSGTYGYTF

j_gene: TRBJ2-1
v_gene: TRBV28
len: 14
CDR3aa: CASRLAGGINEQFF

j_gene: TRBJ2-1
v_gene: TRBV7-9
len: 15
CDR3aa: CASSGVRGPYNEQFF

j_gene: TRBJ2-2
v_gene: TRBV7-2
len: 16
CDR3aa: CASSWTGLANTGELFF

j_gene: TRBJ2-1
v_gene: TRBV11-2
len: 15
CDR3aa: CASSLELSGRGEQFF

j_gene: TRBJ2-1
v_gene: TRBV5-1
len: 16
CDR3aa: CASSPTGTVPYNEQFF

j_gene: TRBJ2-5
v_gene: TRBV15
len: 13
CDR3aa: CATSRERWETQYF

j_gene: TRBJ1-5
v_gene: TRBV5-1
len: 15
CDR3aa: CASSFTGQISQPQHF

j_gene: TRBJ2-1
v_gene: TRBV10-3
len: 12
CDR3aa: CAIGRTGGEQFF

j_gene: TRBJ2-5
v_gene: TRBV28
len: 15
CDR3aa: CASRSFEGVQETQYF

j_gene: TRBJ2-5
v_gene: TRBV7-2
len: 14
CDR3aa: CASSLAGAGETQYF

j_gene: TRBJ1-4
v_gene: TRBV10-2
len: 16
CDR3aa: CASSPGTALTNEKLFF

j_gene: TRBJ2-3
v_gene: TRBV7-2
len: 13
CDR3aa: CASSPAREDTQYF

j_gene: TRBJ2-7
v_gene: TRBV6-5
len: 16
CDR3aa: CASSFTPGTGEWEQYF

j_gene: TRBJ2-3
v_gene: TRBV2
len: 13
CDR3aa: CATPGLRGDTQYF

j_gene: TRBJ2-6
v_gene: TRBV7-9
len: 13
CDR3aa: CASSSGTGTVLTF

j_gene: TRBJ2-1
v_gene: TRBV9
len: 15
CDR3aa: CASSGSGSSYNEQFF

j_gene: TRBJ2-7
v_gene: TRBV27
len: 18
CDR3aa: CASSRFGDVLASSYEQYF

j_gene: TRBJ2-2
v_gene: TRBV7-2
len: 15
CDR3aa: CASSLSSGTPGELFF

j_gene: TRBJ2-2
v_gene: TRBV6-1
len: 15
CDR3aa: CASSLVTSLSGELFF

j_gene: TRBJ2-3
v_gene: TRBV6-1
len: 13
CDR3aa: CASSLATGSAQYF

j_gene: TRBJ2-6
v_gene: TRBV19
len: 16
CDR3aa: CASSIGGAQGANVLTF

j_gene: TRBJ1-1
v_gene: TRBV6-1
len: 13
CDR3aa: CASSRSGNTEAFF

j_gene: TRBJ2-7
v_gene: TRBV14
len: 16
CDR3aa: CASSLLRTGSPYEQYF

j_gene: TRBJ2-3
v_gene: TRBV21-1
len: 15
CDR3aa: CASSKSGSGTDTQYF

j_gene: TRBJ2-3
v_gene: TRBV7-2
len: 15
CDR3aa: CASTPVVVHGNTQYF

j_gene: TRBJ2-5
v_gene: TRBV7-6
len: 15
CDR3aa: CASSFGQEGQETQYF

j_gene: TRBJ1-2
v_gene: TRBV27
len: 14
CDR3aa: CASSLSGTDYGYTF

j_gene: TRBJ1-5
v_gene: TRBV6-1
len: 13
CDR3aa: CASLGTGHQPQHF

j_gene: TRBJ2-1
v_gene: TRBV4-1
len: 20
CDR3aa: CASSQDQDRFPGTSNNEQFF

j_gene: -
v_gene: TRBV25-1
len: 16
CDR3aa: CASSYHGTSSGLEQYF

j_gene: TRBJ2-1
v_gene: TRBV6-1
len: 13
CDR3aa: CASRKTGVNEQFF

j_gene: TRBJ2-3
v_gene: TRBV7-9
len: 15
CDR3aa: CASSPGLASADTQYF

j_gene: TRBJ2-5
v_gene: TRBV5-1
len: 16
CDR3aa: CASSPPTGGSQETQYF

j_gene: TRBJ2-6
v_gene: TRBV9
len: 17
CDR3aa: CASRGTGGAIGANVLTF

j_gene: TRBJ2-7
v_gene: TRBV7-2
len: 15
CDR3aa: CASSLRPSYSYEQYF

j_gene: TRBJ2-2
v_gene: TRBV18
len: 15
CDR3aa: CASSWTSGSSGELFF

j_gene: TRBJ2-5
v_gene: TRBV2
len: 16
CDR3aa: CASSGRTGAGWETQYF

j_gene: TRBJ2-1
v_gene: TRBV15
len: 18
CDR3aa: CATSSGTSGSYFRYEQFF

j_gene: TRBJ2-3
v_gene: TRBV15
len: 16
CDR3aa: CATSRDRAGTTDTQYF

j_gene: TRBJ2-7
v_gene: TRBV28
len: 13
CDR3aa: CASNAGATYEQYF

j_gene: TRBJ2-7
v_gene: TRBV6-1
len: 15
CDR3aa: CASSAGGQGTTEQYF

j_gene: TRBJ1-1
v_gene: TRBV7-2
len: 13
CDR3aa: CASSLNFRGEAFF

j_gene: TRBJ1-5
v_gene: TRBV25-1
len: 13
CDR3aa: CARGGQLDQPQHF

j_gene: TRBJ2-1
v_gene: TRBV10-3
len: 17
CDR3aa: CAISDPLAGATYNEQFF